This T cell receptor beta chain was found in a study of Graves' ophthalmopathy and Graves' hyperthyroidism listed by TCRdb under 2018. At the level of the whole study: Peripheral blood was collected at initial diagnosis, before any treatment. In total, 135 blood samples were TCR-sequenced: around 42 ophthalmopathy, around 75 hyperthyroidism and about 17 hyperthyroidism-to-ophthalmopathy patients. Once sampling was done, hyperthyroidism patients were given methimazole at a starting dose of 30 mg daily, while ophthalmopathy patients were given high-dose intravenous methylprednisolone. The study used signatures of the TCR beta repertoire to tell Graves' ophthalmopathy apart from Graves' hyperthyroidism and to predict which patients would progress to ophthalmopathy. The roughly 91 discovery patients were randomly divided into training and test sets at a 7:3 ratio. To explore V-J signatures distinguishing ophthalmopathy from hyperthyroidism, a discovery set of roughly 100 patients (around 44 ophthalmopathy, over 55 stable hyperthyroidism) was enrolled. An independent validation cohort was composed of approximately 19 hyperthyroidism patients and some 16 patients who later progressed from hyperthyroidism to ophthalmopathy. In several hyperthyroidism patients, the T-cell repertoires found in thyroid tissue were compared with those found in blood. Results and caveats for the whole study, not just this receptor: No statistical method was used to predetermine the sample size, and group allocation was not hidden from the investigators. Ophthalmopathy was separated from stable hyperthyroidism by the 13-signature model with more than 85% sensitivity and 81% to 84% specificity in cross-validation and with 80%/75% in the test set. In validation, the model predicted ophthalmopathy progression with less than 71% sensitivity and roughly 72% specificity; 12 predicted patients were CT-confirmed with GO in a median of roughly 6.8 months. Most expanded thyroid clonotypes with a frequency above 0.001 also appeared in blood, which suggests that blood repertoires may reflect the immune response in the thyroid.

V loses 1 base of germline sequence and J loses 3 bases, and the interval between the two ends is 6 bases. According to the germline V gene, CDR1 reads SGHAT and CDR2 reads FQNNGV. CDR3 length: 14 amino acids, cysteine to phenylalanine. The only DNA kept is the CDR3, 42 bases in frame from the first base. The sample holds many counts of this clonotype. Its antigen is unknown. No base quality values were provided; no much bigger clone lies one nucleotide off. Ophthalmopathy patients had moderately to severely active disease, Clinical Activity Score of at least 3, NOSPECS grade of at least 4, and disease duration under 3 months. Patients were excluded if they had other autoimmune diseases, uncontrolled infections, pregnancy or lactation. Diagnosis was based on clinical symptoms, serum thyroxine, TRAb, thyroid ultrasound and orbital computed tomography. Using Ficoll-Paque density gradient centrifugation, PBMCs were isolated from 9.5 to 10 ml of fresh peripheral blood. Total RNA was extracted with Trizol reagent and quality-checked on an Agilent 2100 Bioanalyzer.

For repertoire sequencing, TCR beta CDR3 regions were amplified from RNA transcripts. HTBI primers and the Qiagen OneStep RT-PCR kit were used in a first-round RT-PCR, which was followed by a second-round multiplex PCR, size selection and purification. Libraries were sequenced on an Illumina HiSeq2000 using paired-end 100 bp reads. The study's own analysis went as follows. SOAPnuke was used for read processing, and reads with adapters, uncalled bases, a mean Phred below 15, or no exact constant-primer or identifier match were discarded. High-quality paired reads were merged with COPE v1.2.5. Unique nucleotide sequences were defined as clonotypes and aligned to IMGT TRB V, D and J references using MiTCR v1.1. Only V-J combinations with frequency above 0.0001 were analysed, covering 98% to 99.2% of repertoires. A TCR clonal expansion and chaos score per V-J combination was defined as the ratio of F50 clonal expansion to chaos observed in the TCRdist matrix. Welch's t-statistics and random forest were used to reduce features to about a dozen V-J combinations, which were fed into a naive Bayes classifier. The Morisita-Horn index was used to measure how similar the thyroid and blood repertoires were. The public reads were reprocessed in TCRdb via fastp at Q25 and MiXCR, keeping in-frame beta chains. Here each entry gathers all rows of one CDR3 protein and keeps the most common genes and DNA. V and J calls and clone size were set by TCRdb, not the authors. Here the sample has about 210,000 distinct CDR3 sequences; under 30% occur a single time. The ten biggest clones cover around 10% of the sample.

This sequence uses TRBV11-2 and TRBJ2-2; TRBD1 is possibly the D segment (5 matching bases). This clonotype was obtained from a middle-aged man with Graves' ophthalmopathy. Donor details come from another sample of the same person, matched by shared clones. Sequencing was carried out using peripheral blood. The CDR3 protein is CASSLGTYTGELFF. The DNA is as follows: TGTGCCAGCAGCTTAGGGACATACACCGGGGAGCTGTTTTTT.